Shown below are 21 T cell receptor beta chains from a single sample sequenced in a study of blood T cells in healthy people across ages. Together with a sample-barcoded 5' primer, a J-beta primer mix was included in a second PCR lasting about 6 to 11 cycles. TCRdb used MiXCR to reprocess the 5' RACE reads, holding one entry per CDR3 protein. The data hold around 690,000 distinct CDR3 sequences, with about 53% observed a single time. Sequencing was carried out using blood. The source is a man in his sixties in good health.

The chain couples TRBV7-9 to TRBJ2-1; 10 bases align to TRBD2. This CDR3 has 15 amino acids. V was pared by 1 base and J by 6 bases, with 3 bases of the junction left unmatched. The V gene's germline CDR1 is SEHNR and CDR2 FQNEAQ (reference sequence). The CDR3 region has the DNA TGTGCCAGCAGCTTAGGAACTAGCGGGGTCAATGAGCAGTTCTTC. As protein: CASSLGTSGVNEQFF.

This clonotype was seen only a few times. This sequence joins TRBV6-2 or TRBV6-3 and TRBJ2-1, with 9 bases that match TRBD2. The CDR3 is made up of 14 amino acids. The germline CDR1 and CDR2 sequences are MNHEY and SVGEGT. V dropped 4 bases and J dropped 3; count of bases not matched to a gene: 1. In nucleotides, the CDR3 is TGTGCCAGCAGTTCAGCGGGGGGCTACAATGAGCAGTTCTTC. Encoded protein: CASSSAGGYNEQFF.

V and J are TRBV2 and TRBJ2-1; 7 positions agree with TRBD2. V gave up 4 bases and J gave up 6 bases; unmatched junction bases: 9. Per germline, CDR1 SNHLY and CDR2 FYNNEI. The length of the CDR3 is 15 residues. CDR3 in DNA: TGTGCCAGCAGTGGACAGCTAGCGGTCAGCAATGAGCAGTTCTTC. Translated, it gives CASSGQLAVSNEQFF.

The rearrangement links TRBV18 to TRBJ2-7; D possibly corresponds to TRBD1 (5 bases). The end of the DNA fits TRBJ2-5 better, so the J call may be wrong. CDR3 length equals 15 residues. In germline, CDR1 is KGHSH, CDR2 LQKENI. CDR3 residues: CATLPQLGPGETQYF. CDR3 DNA sequence: TGTGCCACCCTCCCCCAGCTAGGACCAGGGGAGACCCAGTACTTC.

This sequence joins TRBV20-1 and TRBJ2-1; D gene ambiguous. V was cut by 0 bases and J by 4 bases, with 16 bases left in between. Germline V CDR1 and CDR2: DFQATT, SNEGSKA (reference sequence). The CDR3 has 16 residues. CDR3 sequence: CSARDRKGLTYNEQFF. The CDR3 nucleotides read TGCAGTGCTAGAGATCGGAAAGGTCTAACTTACAATGAGCAGTTCTTC.

V usage is TRBV6-2 or TRBV6-3 and J usage is TRBJ1-2; D not certain. The CDR3 totals 15 residues. The V end was cut by 4 bases, the J end by 4 bases, with 16 bases between. Germline V gives CDR1 MNHEY, CDR2 SVGEGT. The CDR3 reads CASSSPGRRIYGYTF. CDR3 coding DNA: TGTGCCAGCAGTTCACCTGGTAGACGCATCTATGGCTACACCTTC.

The chain is built from TRBV6-5 and TRBJ2-4; maybe TRBD2 (5 bases). The ends were cut back, 6 bases at V and 13 bases at J, with 16 bases in the middle. The CDR3 has 12 residues. Germline V gives CDR1 MNHEY, CDR2 SVGAGI. CDR3: CASSRTGMEQYF. The DNA for the CDR3 is TGTGCCAGCAGCCGAACGGGGATGGAGCAGTACTTC.

The sample holds a few counts of this clonotype. The chain is built from TRBV12-3 or TRBV12-4 and TRBJ1-2; no clear D. V was pared by 4 bases and J by 4 bases, with 10 bases between. The CDR3 extends over 13 amino acids. This chain's CDR3 is CASSYGQVYGYTF. In DNA, the CDR3 is TGTGCCAGCAGTTATGGTCAGGTCTATGGCTACACCTTC.

This clonotype was seen only once. The chain links TRBV20-1 to TRBJ2-5, with D unclear. This CDR3 has 12 residues. V lost 2 bases, J lost 4 bases, and 8 bases lay in between. Per the germline V gene, CDR1 is DFQATT and CDR2 is SNEGSKA (reference sequence). Written as DNA, the CDR3 is TGCAGTGCTAGACGGGCCGGAGAGACCCAGTACTTC. Its translation: CSARRAGETQYF.

In nucleotides, the CDR3 is TGTGCCAGCTCACCAGGGGTGTCGCTCTCCTACAATGAGCAGTTCTTC. Translation gives CASSPGVSLSYNEQFF. The chain uses TRBV18 and TRBJ2-1; D not certain. From germline, CDR1 is KGHSH and CDR2 LQKENI. V shed 2 bases and J shed 0 bases, with 11 bases lying between them. The CDR3 is 16 amino acids. The entire variable domain, with the rest obtained from reference TRBV18 and TRBJ2-1, is as follows: NAGVMQNPRHLVRRRGQEARLRCSPMKGHSHVYWYRQLPEEGLKFMVYLQKENIIDESGMPKERFSAEFPKEGPSILRIQQVVRGDSAAYFCASSPGVSLSYNEQFFGPGTRLTVL.

The chain carries TRBV3-1 and TRBJ2-5; 9 nucleotides align to TRBD2. V gave up 1 base and J gave up 7 bases; unmatched junction bases: 10. The CDR3 extends over 16 amino acids. CDR1 and CDR2 (germline): LGHDT, YNNKEL (reference sequence). CDR3 loop: CASSQVVAGGSGTQYF. The CDR3 nucleotides read TGTGCCAGCAGCCAAGTCGTTGCGGGGGGGTCAGGGACCCAGTACTTC.

The gene calls are TRBV7-9 and TRBJ2-4; D gene unclear. Looked up from germline, CDR1 is SEHNR and CDR2 is FQNEAQ (reference sequence). The CDR3 loop spans 17 amino acids. Trimming removed 5 bases at V and 3 bases at J, with 20 bases between. CDR3 in DNA: TGTGCCAGCAGCCCTCCAGGTTCCGCCCTTTTCAAAAACATTCAGTACTTC. Amino acids: CASSPPGSALFKNIQYF. Variable domain in full (rest from reference TRBV7-9 and TRBJ2-4): DTGVSQNPRHKITKRGQNVTFRCDPISEHNRLYWYRQTLGQGPEFLTYFQNEAQLEKSRLLSDRFSAERPKGSFSTLEIQRTEQGDSAMYLCASSPPGSALFKNIQYFGAGTRLSVL.

The chain recombines TRBV12-3 or TRBV12-4 with TRBJ1-1; no clear D. The CDR3 covers 14 residues. V lost 7 bases, J lost 8 bases, and 20 bases lay in between. The CDR3, as DNA: TGTGCCAGCACCCCTTCGGGGTCAACTCGAGAAGCTTTCTTT. This gives the protein CASTPSGSTREAFF.

The chain has TRBV12-3 or TRBV12-4 and TRBJ1-1; 7 bases map to TRBD1. The junction had 13 bases not matched to a gene; V was cut back by 6 bases and J by 3 bases. The CDR3 spans 16 residues. This CDR3 is CASSSSPGTVDTEAFF. The CDR3 nucleotides are TGTGCCAGCAGCTCTTCACCCGGGACAGTTGACACTGAAGCTTTCTTT.

The chain is built from TRBV20-1 and TRBJ1-2, with D maybe TRBD1 (6 bases). The CDR3 sequence is 13 residues long. Deletions cut 3 bases from V and 7 bases from J, with 15 bases between. Germline V gene sequence: CDR1 DFQATT, CDR2 SNEGSKA (reference sequence). CDR3 residues: CSASSGAFGGYTF. The CDR3 nucleotides read TGCAGTGCTAGTTCAGGGGCGTTCGGTGGCTACACCTTC.

The chain combines TRBV12-3 or TRBV12-4 with TRBJ1-2; TRBD1 matches at 11 bases. Germline trimming cut 5 bases from V and 0 bases from J; bases unmatched to any gene: 8. The CDR3 runs 17 residues. In DNA form, the CDR3 reads TGTGCCAGCAGTACGGACAGGGGGCGCGTCTCTAACTATGGCTACACCTTC. As protein: CASSTDRGRVSNYGYTF.

This chain joins TRBV6-6 and TRBJ1-2; D is perhaps TRBD1 (6 bases). CDR3 size: 14 residues. CDR1 is MNHNY and CDR2 is SVGAGI in the germline V gene (reference sequence). V gave up 5 bases and J gave up 7 bases, with 17 bases separating them. The CDR3 DNA reads TGTGCCAGCAGTCCCACAGGGTTTGAGGGTGGCTACACCTTC. The encoded protein is CASSPTGFEGGYTF.

The chain joins TRBV5-1 to TRBJ2-5; a weak D match, TRBD2 (5 bases). V lost 3 bases to trimming and J lost 2 bases, with 11 bases between them. The length of the CDR3 is 14 residues. Germline V gene sequence: CDR1 SGHRS, CDR2 YFSETQ. DNA for the CDR3: TGCGCCAGCAGCTCGGGAAGTATTCAAGAGACCCAGTACTTC. Its translation is CASSSGSIQETQYF. Full variable domain (outside the CDR3, taken from reference TRBV5-1 and TRBJ2-5): KAGVTQTPRYLIKTRGQQVTLSCSPISGHRSVSWYQQTPGQGLQFLFEYFSETQRNKGNFPGRFSGRQFSNSRSEMNVSTLELGDSALYLCASSSGSIQETQYFGPGTRLLVL.

The CDR3 is CSASLGYNEQFF. The CDR3 DNA follows: TGCAGTGCTAGTTTAGGATACAATGAGCAGTTCTTC. This sequence joins TRBV20-1 and TRBJ2-1; D is unresolved. The CDR3 runs 12 residues. Trimming cost V 3 bases and J 4 bases, with 7 bases left between them. Germline V gene lookup returns CDR1 DFQATT and CDR2 SNEGSKA (reference sequence).

The chain links TRBV25-1 to TRBJ2-1, with a possible D match to TRBD2 (6 bases). CDR1 and CDR2 (germline): MGHDK, SYGVNS. The CDR3 sequence is 14 residues long. V lost 9 bases and J 0 bases, leaving 12 bases between the germline ends. The CDR3 region is CASGGRSSYNEQFF. The CDR3 DNA follows: TGTGCCAGTGGAGGGAGGAGCTCCTACAATGAGCAGTTCTTC.

This clonotype appeared a single time. The junction and the germline gene differ at one end; a read error may be behind it. This rearrangement joins TRBV5-1 to TRBJ2-1, with TRBD1 matching 7 bases. Germline V CDR1 and CDR2: SGHRS, YFSETQ. This CDR3 region has 14 residues. The CDR3 here is CASSLTQGYSEQFF. The DNA of the CDR3 is TGCGCCAGCAGCTTGACACAGGGGTACAGTGAGCAGTTCTTC.